The entry below describes one TCR beta chain. Its antigen is still unknown. Cells are PBMCs isolated from more than 8.5 ml of fresh blood. Trimming stripped 6 bases from V and 4 bases from J, with 8 bases between. This CDR3 spans 11 amino acids. Germline V gives CDR1 SQVTM, CDR2 ANQGSEA. The entry originates in a study of T cells in Graves' hyperthyroidism and ophthalmopathy. Across the whole study: It was at initial diagnosis, before any treatment, that peripheral blood was collected.

The study, taken as a whole, reports: The model forecast ophthalmopathy, anticipating it by a median approximately 6.1 months before onset. Blood also contained most expanded thyroid clonotypes above 0.001.

The TCR beta CDR3 regions underwent amplification using RNA transcripts as the source. TCR CDR3 regions were first amplified by RT-PCR with HTBI primers. TCRdb used MiXCR to reprocess the multiplex PCR reads, holding one entry per CDR3 protein. The repertoire holds over 350,000 distinct CDR3 sequences, with about 18% as singletons. The sequenced sample consisted of blood. The source is a man in his late teens or twenties with Graves' ophthalmopathy. The chain combines TRBV29-1 with TRBJ2-3, with a tentative D call TRBD2 (6 bases). CDR3: CSVGSADTQYF. In DNA, the CDR3 is TGCAGCGTCGGGAGCGCAGATACGCAGTATTTT.